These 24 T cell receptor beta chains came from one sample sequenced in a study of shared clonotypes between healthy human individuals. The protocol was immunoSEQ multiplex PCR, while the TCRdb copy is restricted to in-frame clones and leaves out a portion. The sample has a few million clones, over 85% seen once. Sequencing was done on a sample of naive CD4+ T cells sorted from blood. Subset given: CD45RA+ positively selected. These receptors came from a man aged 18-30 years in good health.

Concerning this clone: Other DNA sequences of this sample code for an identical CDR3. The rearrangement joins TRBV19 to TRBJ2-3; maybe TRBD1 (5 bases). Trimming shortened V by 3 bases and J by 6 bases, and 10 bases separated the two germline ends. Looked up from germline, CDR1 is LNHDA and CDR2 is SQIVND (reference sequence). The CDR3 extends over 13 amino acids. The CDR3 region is CASSIQGADTQYF. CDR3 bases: TGTGCCAGTAGTATCCAAGGGGCGGATACGCAGTATTTT.

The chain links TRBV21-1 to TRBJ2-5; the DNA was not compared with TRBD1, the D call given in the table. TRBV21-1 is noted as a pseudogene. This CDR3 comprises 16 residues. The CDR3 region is CASTLFGQGVQETQYF. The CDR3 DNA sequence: TGTGCCAGCACCCTATTTGGCCAAGGGGTCCAAGAGACCCAGTACTTC.

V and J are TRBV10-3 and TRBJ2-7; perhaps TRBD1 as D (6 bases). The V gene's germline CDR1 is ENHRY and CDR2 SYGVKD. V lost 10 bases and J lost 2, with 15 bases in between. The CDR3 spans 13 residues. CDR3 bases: TGTGCCACCAAAAACAGGGATACCTACGAGCAGTACTTC. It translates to CATKNRDTYEQYF.

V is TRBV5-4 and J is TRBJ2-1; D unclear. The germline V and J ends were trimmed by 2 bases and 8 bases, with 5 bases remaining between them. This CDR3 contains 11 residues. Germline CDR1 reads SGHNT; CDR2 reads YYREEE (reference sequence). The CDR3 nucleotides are TGTGCCAGCAGCTTTCTCGATGAGCAGTTCTTC. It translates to CASSFLDEQFF.

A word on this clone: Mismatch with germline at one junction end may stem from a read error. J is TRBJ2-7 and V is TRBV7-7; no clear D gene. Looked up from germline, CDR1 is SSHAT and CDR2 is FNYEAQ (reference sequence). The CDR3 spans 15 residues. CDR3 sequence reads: CASSLGSDGSYEQYF. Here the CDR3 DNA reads TGTGCTAGCAGCTTGGGATCGGACGGCTCCTACGAGCAGTACTTC.

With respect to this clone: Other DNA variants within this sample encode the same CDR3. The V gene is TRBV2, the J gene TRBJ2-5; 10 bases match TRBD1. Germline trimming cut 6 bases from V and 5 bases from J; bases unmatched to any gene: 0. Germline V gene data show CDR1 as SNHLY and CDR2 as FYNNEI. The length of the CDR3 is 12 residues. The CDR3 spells CASRDRGETQYF. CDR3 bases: TGTGCCAGCAGGGACAGGGGGGAGACCCAGTACTTC.

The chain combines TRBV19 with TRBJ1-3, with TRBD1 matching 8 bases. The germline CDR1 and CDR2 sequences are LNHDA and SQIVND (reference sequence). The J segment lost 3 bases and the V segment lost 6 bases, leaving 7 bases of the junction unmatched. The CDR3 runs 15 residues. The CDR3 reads CASSLQGVGGNTIYF. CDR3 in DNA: TGTGCCAGTAGCCTACAGGGGGTAGGTGGAAACACCATATATTTT.

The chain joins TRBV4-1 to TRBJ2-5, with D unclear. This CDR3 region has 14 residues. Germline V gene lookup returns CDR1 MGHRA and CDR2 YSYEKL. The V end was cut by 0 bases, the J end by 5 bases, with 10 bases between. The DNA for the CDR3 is TGCGCCAGCAGCCAAGATAGAGTGGGGGAGACCCAGTACTTC. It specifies CASSQDRVGETQYF.

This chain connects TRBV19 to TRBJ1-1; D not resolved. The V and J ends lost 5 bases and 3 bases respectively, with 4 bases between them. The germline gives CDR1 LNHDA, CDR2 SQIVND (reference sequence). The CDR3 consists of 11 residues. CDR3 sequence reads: CASSFYTEAFF. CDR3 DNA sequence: TGTGCCAGTAGTTTCTACACTGAAGCTTTCTTT.

The DNA of the CDR3 is TGTGCCAGCAGCTTAACGACAGGGCTGGGCACAGATACGCAGTATTTT. Residues: CASSLTTGLGTDTQYF. The chain joins TRBV7-9 to TRBJ2-3, with 7 bases fitting TRBD1. Germline V CDR1 and CDR2: SEHNR, FQNEAQ (reference sequence). The CDR3 loop spans 16 amino acids. Losses at the gene ends were 2 bases for V and 1 base for J; bases not matched to a gene: 6.

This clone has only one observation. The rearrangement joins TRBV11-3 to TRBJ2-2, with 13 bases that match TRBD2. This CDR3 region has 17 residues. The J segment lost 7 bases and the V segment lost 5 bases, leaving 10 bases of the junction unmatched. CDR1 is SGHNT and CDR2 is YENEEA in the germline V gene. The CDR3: CASSRSLAGGPSGELFF. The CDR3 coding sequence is TGTGCCAGCAGCCGATCACTAGCGGGAGGGCCGAGCGGGGAGCTGTTTTTT.

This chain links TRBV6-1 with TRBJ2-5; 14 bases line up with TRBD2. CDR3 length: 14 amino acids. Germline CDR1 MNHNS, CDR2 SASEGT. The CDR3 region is CAAGTSGGQETQYF. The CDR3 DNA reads TGTGCGGCGGGGACTAGCGGGGGCCAAGAGACCCAGTACTTC.

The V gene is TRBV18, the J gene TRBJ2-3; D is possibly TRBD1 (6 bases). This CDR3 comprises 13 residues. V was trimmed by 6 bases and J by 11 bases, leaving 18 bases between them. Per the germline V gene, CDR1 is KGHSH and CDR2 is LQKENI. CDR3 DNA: TGTGCCAGCTCGCGTGGACAGTTCGAACAGCAGTATTTT. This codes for CASSRGQFEQQYF.

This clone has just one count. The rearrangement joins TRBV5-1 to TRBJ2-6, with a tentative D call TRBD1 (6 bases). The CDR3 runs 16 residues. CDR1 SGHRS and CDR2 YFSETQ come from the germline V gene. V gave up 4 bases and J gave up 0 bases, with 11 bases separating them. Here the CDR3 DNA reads TGCGCCAGCAGCCGGGACACGAACTCTGGGGCCAACGTCCTGACTTTC. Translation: CASSRDTNSGANVLTF.

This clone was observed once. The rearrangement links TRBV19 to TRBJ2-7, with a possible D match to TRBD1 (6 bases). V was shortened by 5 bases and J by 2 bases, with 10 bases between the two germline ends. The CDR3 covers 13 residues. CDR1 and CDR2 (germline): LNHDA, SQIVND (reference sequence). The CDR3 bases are TGTGCCAGTAGTGGGACACTCACCTACGAGCAGTACTTC. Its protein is CASSGTLTYEQYF.

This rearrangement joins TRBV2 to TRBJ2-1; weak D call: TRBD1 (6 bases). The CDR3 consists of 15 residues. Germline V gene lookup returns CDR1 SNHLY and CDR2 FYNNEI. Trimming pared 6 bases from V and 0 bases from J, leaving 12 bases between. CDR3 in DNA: TGTGCCAGCAGCTATGACAGGAGCTCCTACAATGAGCAGTTCTTC. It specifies CASSYDRSSYNEQFF.

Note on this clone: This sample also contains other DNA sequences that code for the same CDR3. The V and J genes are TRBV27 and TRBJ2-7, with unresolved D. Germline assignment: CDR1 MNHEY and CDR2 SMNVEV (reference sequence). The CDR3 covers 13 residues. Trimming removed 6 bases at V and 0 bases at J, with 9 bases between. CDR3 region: CASSSRSSYEQYF. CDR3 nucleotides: TGTGCCAGCAGCTCTCGGAGCTCCTACGAGCAGTACTTC.

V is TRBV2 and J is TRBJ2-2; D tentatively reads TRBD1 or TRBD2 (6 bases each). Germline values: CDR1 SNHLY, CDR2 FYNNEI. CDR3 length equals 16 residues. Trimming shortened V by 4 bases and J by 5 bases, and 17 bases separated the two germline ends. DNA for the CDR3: TGTGCCAGCAGTGTGGTTTCCAGGGGAGGAACCGGGGAGCTGTTTTTT. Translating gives CASSVVSRGGTGELFF.

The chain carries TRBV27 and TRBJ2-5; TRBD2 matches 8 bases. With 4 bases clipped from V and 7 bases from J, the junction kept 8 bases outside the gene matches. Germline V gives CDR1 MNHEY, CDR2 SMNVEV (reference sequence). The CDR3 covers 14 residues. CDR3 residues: CASSSKRGFGTQYF. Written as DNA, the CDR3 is TGTGCCAGCAGTTCCAAGCGGGGGTTCGGGACCCAGTACTTC.

CDR3 DNA sequence: TGTGCCAGCACCCCGGAAGCGGGGGGCAATGAGCAGTTCTTC. Encoded protein: CASTPEAGGNEQFF. The V call is TRBV2, the J call TRBJ2-1; 9 nucleotides line up with TRBD2. The V gene end was trimmed by 7 bases and the J gene end by 6 bases; junction bases not matched to a gene: 7. The CDR3 runs 14 residues. Germline V gene sequence: CDR1 SNHLY, CDR2 FYNNEI.

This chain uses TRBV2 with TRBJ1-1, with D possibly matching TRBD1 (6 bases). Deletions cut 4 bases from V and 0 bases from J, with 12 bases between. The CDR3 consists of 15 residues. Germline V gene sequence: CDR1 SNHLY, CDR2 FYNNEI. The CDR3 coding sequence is TGTGCCAGCAGTGTGGACAGAGTTATGAACACTGAAGCTTTCTTT. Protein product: CASSVDRVMNTEAFF.

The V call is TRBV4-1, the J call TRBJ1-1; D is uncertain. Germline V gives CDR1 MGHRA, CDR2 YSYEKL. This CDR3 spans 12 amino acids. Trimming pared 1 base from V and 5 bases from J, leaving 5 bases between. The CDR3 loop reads CASSQVETEAFF. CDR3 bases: TGCGCCAGCAGCCAAGTTGAGACTGAAGCTTTCTTT.

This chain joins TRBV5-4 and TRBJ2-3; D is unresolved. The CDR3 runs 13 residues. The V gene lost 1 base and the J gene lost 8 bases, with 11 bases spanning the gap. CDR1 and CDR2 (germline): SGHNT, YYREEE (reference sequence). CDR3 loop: CASSLMVVGTQYF. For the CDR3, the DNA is TGTGCCAGCAGCTTGATGGTAGTCGGTACGCAGTATTTT.

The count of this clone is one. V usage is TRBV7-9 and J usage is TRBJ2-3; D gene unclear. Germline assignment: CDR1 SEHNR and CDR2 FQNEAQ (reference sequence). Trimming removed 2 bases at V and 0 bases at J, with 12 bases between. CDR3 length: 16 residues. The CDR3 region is CASSLFDRASTDTQYF. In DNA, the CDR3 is TGTGCCAGCAGCTTATTCGATCGGGCTAGCACAGATACGCAGTATTTT.